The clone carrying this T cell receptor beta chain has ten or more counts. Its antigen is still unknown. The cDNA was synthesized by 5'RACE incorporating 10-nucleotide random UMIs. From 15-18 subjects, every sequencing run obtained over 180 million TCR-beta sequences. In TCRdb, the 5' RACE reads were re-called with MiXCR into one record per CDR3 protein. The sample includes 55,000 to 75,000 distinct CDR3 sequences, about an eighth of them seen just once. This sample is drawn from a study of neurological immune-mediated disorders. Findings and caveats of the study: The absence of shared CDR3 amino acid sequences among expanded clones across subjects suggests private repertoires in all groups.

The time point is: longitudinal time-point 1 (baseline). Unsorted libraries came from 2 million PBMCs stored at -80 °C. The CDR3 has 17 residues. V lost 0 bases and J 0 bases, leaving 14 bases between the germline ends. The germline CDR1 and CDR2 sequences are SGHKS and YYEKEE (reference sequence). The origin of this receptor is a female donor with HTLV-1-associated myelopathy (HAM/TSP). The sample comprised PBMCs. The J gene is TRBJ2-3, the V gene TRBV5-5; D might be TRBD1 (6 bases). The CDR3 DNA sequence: TGTGCCAGCAGCTTGGCCGAGGGGGACACTAGCACAGATACGCAGTATTTT. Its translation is CASSLAEGDTSTDTQYF. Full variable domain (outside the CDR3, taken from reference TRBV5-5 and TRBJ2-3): DAGVTQSPTHLIKTRGQQVTLRCSPISGHKSVSWYQQVLGQGPQFIFQYYEKEERGRGNFPDRFSARQFPNYSSELNVNALLLGDSALYLCASSLAEGDTSTDTQYFGPGTRLTVL.